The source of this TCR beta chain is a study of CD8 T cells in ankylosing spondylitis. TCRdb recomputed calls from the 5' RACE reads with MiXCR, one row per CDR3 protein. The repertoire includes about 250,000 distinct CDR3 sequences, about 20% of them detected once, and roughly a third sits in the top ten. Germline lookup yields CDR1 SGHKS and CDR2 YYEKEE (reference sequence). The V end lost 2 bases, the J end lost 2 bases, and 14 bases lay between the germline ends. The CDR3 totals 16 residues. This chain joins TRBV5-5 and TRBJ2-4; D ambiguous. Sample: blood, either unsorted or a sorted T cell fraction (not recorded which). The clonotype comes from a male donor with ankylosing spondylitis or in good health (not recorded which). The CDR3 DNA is TGTGCCAGCAGCTTAACTGCTTTAGGGTCCAAAAACATTCAGTACTTC. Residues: CASSLTALGSKNIQYF.